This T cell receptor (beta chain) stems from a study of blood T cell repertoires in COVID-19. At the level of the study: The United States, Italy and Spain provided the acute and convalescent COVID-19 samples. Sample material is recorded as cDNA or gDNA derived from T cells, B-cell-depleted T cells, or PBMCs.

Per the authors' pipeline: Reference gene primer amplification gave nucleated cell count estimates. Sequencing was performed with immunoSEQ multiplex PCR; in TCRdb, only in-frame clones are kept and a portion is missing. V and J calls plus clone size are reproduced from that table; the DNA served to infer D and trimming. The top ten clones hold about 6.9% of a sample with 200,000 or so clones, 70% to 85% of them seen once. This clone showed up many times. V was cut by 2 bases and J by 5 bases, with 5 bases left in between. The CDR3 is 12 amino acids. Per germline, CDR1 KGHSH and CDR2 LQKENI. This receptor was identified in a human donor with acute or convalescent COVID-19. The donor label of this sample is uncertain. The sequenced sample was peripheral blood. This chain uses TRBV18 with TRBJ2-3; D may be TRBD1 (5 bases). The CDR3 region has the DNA TGTGCCAGCTCACCAGGACAAGATACGCAGTATTTT. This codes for CASSPGQDTQYF.